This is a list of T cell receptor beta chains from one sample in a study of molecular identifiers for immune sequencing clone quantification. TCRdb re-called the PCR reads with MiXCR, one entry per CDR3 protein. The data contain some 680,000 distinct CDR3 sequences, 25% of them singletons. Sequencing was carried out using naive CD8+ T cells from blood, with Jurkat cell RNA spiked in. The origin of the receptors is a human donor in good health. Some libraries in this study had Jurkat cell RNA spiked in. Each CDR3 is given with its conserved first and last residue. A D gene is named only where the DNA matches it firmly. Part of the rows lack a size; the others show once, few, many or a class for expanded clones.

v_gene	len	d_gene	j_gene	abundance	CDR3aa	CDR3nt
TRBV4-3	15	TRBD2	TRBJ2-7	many	CASSQDVRENYEQYF	TGCGCCAGCAGCCAAGACGTGCGGGAGAACTACGAGCAGTACTTC
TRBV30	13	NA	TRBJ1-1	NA	CAWSDGVNTEAFF	TGTGCCTGGAGCGATGGAGTAAACACTGAAGCTTTCTTT
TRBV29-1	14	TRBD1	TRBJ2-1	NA	CSDVDRAHYNEQFF	TGCAGCGACGTAGACAGGGCTCACTACAATGAGCAGTTCTTC
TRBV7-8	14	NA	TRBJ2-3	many	CASSYPFGEPVQYF	TGTGCCAGCAGCTACCCTTTTGGAGAGCCCGTGCAGTATTTT
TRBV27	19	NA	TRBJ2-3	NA	CASSFQSPLGEASTDTQYF	TGTGCCAGCAGTTTCCAAAGTCCTTTGGGGGAAGCTAGCACAGATACGCAGTATTTT
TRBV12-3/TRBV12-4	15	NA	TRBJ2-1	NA	CASSLGRVGQGEQFF	TGTGCCAGCAGTTTAGGGCGGGTGGGCCAGGGTGAGCAGTTCTTC
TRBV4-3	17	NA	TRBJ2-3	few	CASSQNKGTEGPDTQYF	TGCGCCAGCAGCCAAAACAAGGGGACTGAAGGACCGGATACGCAGTATTTT
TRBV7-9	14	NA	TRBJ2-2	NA	CASSAYGNTGELFF	TGTGCCAGCAGCGCTTATGGAAACACCGGGGAGCTGTTTTTT
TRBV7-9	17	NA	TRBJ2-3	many	CASSLAGDNRDTDTQYF	TGTGCCAGCAGCTTAGCGGGAGACAACCGCGACACAGATACGCAGTATTTT
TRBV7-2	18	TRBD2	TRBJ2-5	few	CASSLGVRPTSGEETQYF	TGTGCCAGCAGCTTAGGAGTGCGGCCGACTAGCGGCGAGGAGACCCAGTACTTC
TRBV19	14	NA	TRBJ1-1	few	CASGYQGGVTEAFF	TGTGCCAGTGGCTATCAGGGCGGGGTCACTGAAGCTTTCTTT
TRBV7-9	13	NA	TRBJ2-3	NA	CASSLALTDAQYF	TGTGCCAGCAGCTTAGCGCTCACAGATGCGCAGTATTTT
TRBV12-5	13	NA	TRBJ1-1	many	CASALTANTEAFF	TGTGCTAGTGCCTTGACCGCGAACACTGAAGCTTTCTTT
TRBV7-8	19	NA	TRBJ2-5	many	CASSLGWLLDRDSQETQYF	TGTGCCAGCAGCTTAGGTTGGCTTCTGGACAGAGATAGCCAAGAGACCCAGTACTTC
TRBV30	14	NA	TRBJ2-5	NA	CAWTGYRTQETQYF	TGTGCCTGGACGGGCTACAGGACCCAAGAGACCCAGTACTTC
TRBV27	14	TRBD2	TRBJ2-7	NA	CASSALAETYEQYF	TGTGCCAGCAGTGCACTAGCGGAGACCTACGAGCAGTACTTC
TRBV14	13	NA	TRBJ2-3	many	CASSETSTDTQYF	TGTGCCAGCAGCGAAACCTCCACAGATACGCAGTATTTT
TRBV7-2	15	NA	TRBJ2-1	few	CASSLDRGTYNEQFF	TGTGCCAGCAGCTTAGACAGAGGGACATACAATGAGCAGTTCTTC
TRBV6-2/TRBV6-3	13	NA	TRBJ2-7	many	CASSYLRGYEQYF	TGTGCCAGCAGTTATCTCCGGGGTTACGAGCAGTACTTC
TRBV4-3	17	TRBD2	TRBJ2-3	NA	CASSPWSSGGTTDTQYF	TGCGCCAGCAGCCCGTGGTCTAGCGGGGGAACCACAGATACGCAGTATTTT
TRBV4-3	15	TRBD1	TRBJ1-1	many	CASSYTRGLMTEAFF	TGCGCCAGCAGCTACACCAGGGGGCTGATGACTGAAGCTTTCTTT
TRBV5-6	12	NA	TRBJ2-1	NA	CASSLTDNEQFF	TGTGCCAGCAGCTTGACAGACAATGAGCAGTTCTTC
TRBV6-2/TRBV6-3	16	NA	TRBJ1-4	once	CVSSRTDSATNEKLFF	TGTGTCAGCAGTCGCACCGACAGCGCAACTAATGAAAAACTGTTTTTT
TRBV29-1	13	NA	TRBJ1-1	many	CSVDEGGGTEAFF	TGCAGCGTTGACGAAGGAGGAGGGACTGAAGCTTTCTTT